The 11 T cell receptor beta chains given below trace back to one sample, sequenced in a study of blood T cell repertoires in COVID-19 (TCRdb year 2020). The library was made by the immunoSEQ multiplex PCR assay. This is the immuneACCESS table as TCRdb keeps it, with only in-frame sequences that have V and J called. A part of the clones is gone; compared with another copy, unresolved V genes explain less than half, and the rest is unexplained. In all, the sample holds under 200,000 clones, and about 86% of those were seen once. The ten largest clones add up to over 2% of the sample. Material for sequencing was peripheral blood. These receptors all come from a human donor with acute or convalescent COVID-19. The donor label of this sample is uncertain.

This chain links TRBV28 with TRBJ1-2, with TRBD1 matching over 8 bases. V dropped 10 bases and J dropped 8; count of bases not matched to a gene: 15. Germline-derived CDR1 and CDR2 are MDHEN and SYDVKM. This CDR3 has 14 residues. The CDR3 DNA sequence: TGTGCCACATCCGTGGGACAGGCTTTTTTCGGCTACACCTTC. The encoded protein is CATSVGQAFFGYTF.

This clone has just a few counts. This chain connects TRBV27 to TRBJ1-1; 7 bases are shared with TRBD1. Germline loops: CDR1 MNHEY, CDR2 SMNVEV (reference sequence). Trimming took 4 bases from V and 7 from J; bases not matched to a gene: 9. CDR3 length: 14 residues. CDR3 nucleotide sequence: TGTGCCAGCAGTTCCCTGGAGGGGGCGAATGAAGCTTTCTTT. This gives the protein CASSSLEGANEAFF.

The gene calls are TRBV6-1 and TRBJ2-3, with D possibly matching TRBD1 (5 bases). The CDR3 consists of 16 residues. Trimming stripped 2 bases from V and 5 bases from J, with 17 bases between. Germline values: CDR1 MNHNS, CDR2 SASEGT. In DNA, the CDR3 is TGTGCCAGCAGTGAATTAAGGAGCAGGGTTAAAGATACGCAGTATTTT. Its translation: CASSELRSRVKDTQYF.

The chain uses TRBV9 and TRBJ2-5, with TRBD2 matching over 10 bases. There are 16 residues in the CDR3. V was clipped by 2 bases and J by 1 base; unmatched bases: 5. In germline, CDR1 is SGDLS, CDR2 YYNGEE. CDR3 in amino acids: CASSVGASGGQETQYF. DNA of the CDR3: TGTGCCAGCAGCGTTGGGGCTAGCGGGGGCCAAGAGACCCAGTACTTC.

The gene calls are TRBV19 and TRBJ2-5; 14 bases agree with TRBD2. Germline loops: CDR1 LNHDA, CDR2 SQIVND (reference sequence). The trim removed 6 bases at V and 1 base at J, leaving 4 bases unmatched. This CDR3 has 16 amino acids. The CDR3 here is CASSRTSGGLQETQYF. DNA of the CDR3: TGTGCCAGTAGCCGGACTAGCGGGGGGCTCCAAGAGACCCAGTACTTC.

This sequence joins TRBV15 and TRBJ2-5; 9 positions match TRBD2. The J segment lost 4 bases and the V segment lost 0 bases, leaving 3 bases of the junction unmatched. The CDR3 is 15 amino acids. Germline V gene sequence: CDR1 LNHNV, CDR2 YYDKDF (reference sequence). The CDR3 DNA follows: TGTGCCACCAGCAGAGATAGTAGCGGGAGAGAGACCCAGTACTTC. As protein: CATSRDSSGRETQYF.

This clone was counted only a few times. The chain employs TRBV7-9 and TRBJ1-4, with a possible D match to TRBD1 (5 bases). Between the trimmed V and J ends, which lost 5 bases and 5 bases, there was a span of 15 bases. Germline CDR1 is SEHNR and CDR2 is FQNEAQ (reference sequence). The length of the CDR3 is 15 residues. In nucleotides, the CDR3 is TGTGCCAGCAGCGACTCCCGGGGGAGGAATGAAAAACTGTTTTTT. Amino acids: CASSDSRGRNEKLFF.

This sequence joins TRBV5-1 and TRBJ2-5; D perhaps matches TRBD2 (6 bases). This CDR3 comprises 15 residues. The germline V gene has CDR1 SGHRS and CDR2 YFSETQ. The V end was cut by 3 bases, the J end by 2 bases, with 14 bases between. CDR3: CASSWVTGVQETQYF. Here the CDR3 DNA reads TGCGCCAGCAGCTGGGTAACGGGAGTTCAAGAGACCCAGTACTTC.

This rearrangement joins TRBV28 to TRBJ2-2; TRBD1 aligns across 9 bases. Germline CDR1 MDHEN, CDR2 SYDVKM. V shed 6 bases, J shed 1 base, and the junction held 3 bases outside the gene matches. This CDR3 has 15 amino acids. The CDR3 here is CASRRDRENTGELFF. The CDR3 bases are TGTGCCAGCAGGCGGGACAGGGAGAACACCGGGGAGCTGTTTTTT.

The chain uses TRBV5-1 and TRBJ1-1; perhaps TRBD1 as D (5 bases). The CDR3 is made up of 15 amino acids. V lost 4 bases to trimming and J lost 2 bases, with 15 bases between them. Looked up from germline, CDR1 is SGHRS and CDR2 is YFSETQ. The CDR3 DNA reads TGCGCCAGCAGCCAGGGCCCTGGGGTCAACACTGAAGCTTTCTTT. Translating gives CASSQGPGVNTEAFF. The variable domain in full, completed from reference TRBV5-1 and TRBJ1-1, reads KAGVTQTPRYLIKTRGQQVTLSCSPISGHRSVSWYQQTPGQGLQFLFEYFSETQRNKGNFPGRFSGRQFSNSRSEMNVSTLELGDSALYLCASSQGPGVNTEAFFGQGTRLTVV.

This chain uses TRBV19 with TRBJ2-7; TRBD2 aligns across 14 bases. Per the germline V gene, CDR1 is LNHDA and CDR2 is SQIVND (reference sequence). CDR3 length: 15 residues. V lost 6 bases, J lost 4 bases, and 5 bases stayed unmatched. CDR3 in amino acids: CASSLGLAGVYEQYF. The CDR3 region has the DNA TGTGCCAGTAGCTTGGGACTAGCGGGAGTGTACGAGCAGTACTTC.